This T cell receptor beta chain appears in the sequencing data of a study of response to subunit inactivated influenza vaccine. Overall study results and limits: Each seasonal influenza vaccination recruits few new T cells, the authors suggested.

This clonotype came up a few times. Its cognate antigen is unknown. Per germline, CDR1 DFQATT and CDR2 SNEGSKA (reference sequence). V shed 6 bases and J shed 7 bases, with 13 bases lying between them. The CDR3 loop spans 12 amino acids. One entry per CDR3 protein results from TCRdb running MiXCR on the RT-PCR reads. The profile shows roughly 500,000 distinct CDR3 sequences, approximately 16% of them singletons. This material consisted of CD4+ T cells sorted from PBMCs, taken around 25 months after vaccination. The TCR originated in a man aged 50 to 75 who received an inactivated influenza vaccine. The chain couples TRBV20-1 to TRBJ1-5; D not resolved. The CDR3 nucleotides are TGCAGTGCCCCGAAGGACGGGCAGCCCCAGCATTTT. Translating it yields CSAPKDGQPQHF.